This entry concerns a single TCR beta chain. Antigen: not known. Individual cDNA molecules were tagged with unique molecular identifiers. A single record per CDR3 protein comes from TCRdb applying MiXCR to the 5' RACE reads. The sample lists some 100,000 distinct CDR3 sequences; approximately 15% were seen once. The data were obtained in a study of early T cells in non-severe SARS-CoV-2 infection. General observations from the study: Private and CD4 specificities were missed by VDJdb matching, which favored anti-spike CD8 responses.

CDR1 is SGHVS and CDR2 is FQNEAQ in the germline V gene. Trimming cost V 2 bases and J 3 bases, with 14 bases left between them. This CDR3 has 16 residues. The rearrangement joins TRBV7-8 to TRBJ1-5; unclear D gene. The sequence derives from an adult who was a healthcare worker with PCR-confirmed SARS-CoV-2 infection or an uninfected control (not recorded which). The sequencing input was whole blood. In nucleotides, the CDR3 is TGTGCCAGCAGCTTACTTGGCACAGTGGACAATCAGCCCCAGCATTTT. This sequence encodes CASSLLGTVDNQPQHF.